This TCR beta chain was sequenced for a study of T-cell reconstitution after alpha-beta-depleted transplantation in children. The TCRbeta library incorporated unique molecular identifiers. Each CDR3 protein is one row after TCRdb ran MiXCR on the PCR reads. Found here are about 610,000 distinct CDR3 sequences, over 9.5% of them singletons; the top ten hold about 4%. Deletions cut 3 bases from V and 5 bases from J, with 11 bases between. The CDR3 contains 13 residues. Germline loops: CDR1 LGHNA, CDR2 YSLEER. This clonotype was detected a few times. The sample here was PBMCs from the stem cell graft donor, taken from the stem cell graft. The rearrangement uses TRBV4-3 and TRBJ2-7; tentatively, D is TRBD2 (5 bases). The receptor was derived from a human donor who donated a stem cell graft to a child with acute myeloid leukemia. The CDR3 DNA reads as TGCGCCAGCAGCCAGGGTCCCGGGAACGAGCAGTACTTC. This sequence encodes CASSQGPGNEQYF.